This T cell receptor beta chain was obtained from a study of blood T cells in healthy people across ages. Then a second PCR, running roughly 7 to 11 cycles, was carried out with a sample-barcoded 5' primer and a J-beta primer mix. From the 5' RACE reads, TCRdb called clonotypes with MiXCR, one entry per CDR3 protein. The data contain 650,000 to 900,000 distinct CDR3 sequences, 62% of them singletons. As for this clonotype: Antigen unknown.

The CDR3 has 13 amino acids. V dropped 4 bases and J dropped 9 bases, with 15 bases sitting between them. The germline CDR1 and CDR2 sequences are DFQATT and SNEGSKA (reference sequence). General study results and limits: Estimates of total diversity, which came from one million sequenced T cells, were considered to be underestimates.

Sequencing used blood. The clonotype originates from a man younger than 45 in good health. The chain recombines TRBV20-1 with TRBJ1-4; D is unclear. The DNA of the CDR3 is TGCAGTGCTAAAATTAATAGGGAGCAAAAACTGTTTTTT. It is translated as CSAKINREQKLFF.